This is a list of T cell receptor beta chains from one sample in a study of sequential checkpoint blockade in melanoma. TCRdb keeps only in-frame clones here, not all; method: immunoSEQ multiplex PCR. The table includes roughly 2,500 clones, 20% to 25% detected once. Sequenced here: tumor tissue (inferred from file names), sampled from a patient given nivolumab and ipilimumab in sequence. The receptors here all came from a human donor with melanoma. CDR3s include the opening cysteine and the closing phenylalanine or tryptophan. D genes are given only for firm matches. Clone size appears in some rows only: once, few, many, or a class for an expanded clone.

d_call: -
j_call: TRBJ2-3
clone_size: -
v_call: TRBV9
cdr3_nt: TGTGCCAGCAGTGAAGCCTACGATAACTTCTTCGATACGCAGTATTTT
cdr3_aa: CASSEAYDNFFDTQYF

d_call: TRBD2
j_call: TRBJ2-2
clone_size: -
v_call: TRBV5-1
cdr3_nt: TGCGCCAGCAGCCCCTGGGGTAGCGGGAGCGCCGGGGAGCTGTTTTTT
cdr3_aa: CASSPWGSGSAGELFF

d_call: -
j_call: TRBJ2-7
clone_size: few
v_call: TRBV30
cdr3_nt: TGTGCCTGGACCACGTCTCTAGCGTCCGAGCAGTACTTC
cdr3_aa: CAWTTSLASEQYF

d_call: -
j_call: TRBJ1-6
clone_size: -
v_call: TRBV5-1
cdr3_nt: TGCGCCAGCAGTTTTATACCCCACCGTGGGTCCCTGCCCCTCCACTTT
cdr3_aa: CASSFIPHRGSLPLHF

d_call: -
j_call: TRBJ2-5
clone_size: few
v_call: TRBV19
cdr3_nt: TGTGCCAGCTCCTGGGGGGCTGGCGAGACCCAGTACTTC
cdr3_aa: CASSWGAGETQYF

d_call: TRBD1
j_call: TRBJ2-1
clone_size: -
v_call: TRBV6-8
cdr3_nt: TGTGCCATCAGCCGGACAGGGATCGATGAGCAGTTCTTC
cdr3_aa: CAISRTGIDEQFF

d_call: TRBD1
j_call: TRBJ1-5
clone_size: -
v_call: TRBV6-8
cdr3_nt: TGTGCCAGCAGTTACAACAGGGGAGGAGGCAATCAGCCCCAGCATTTT
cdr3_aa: CASSYNRGGGNQPQHF

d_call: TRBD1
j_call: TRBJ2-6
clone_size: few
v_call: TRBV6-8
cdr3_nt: TGTGCCACCCTACCCGGACAGGGCGGCTCTGGGGCCAACGTCCTGACTTTC
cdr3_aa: CATLPGQGGSGANVLTF

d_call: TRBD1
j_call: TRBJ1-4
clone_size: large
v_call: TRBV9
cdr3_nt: TGTGCCAGCAATTGGAGACAGGGCTATGAAAAACTGTTTTTT
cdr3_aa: CASNWRQGYEKLFF

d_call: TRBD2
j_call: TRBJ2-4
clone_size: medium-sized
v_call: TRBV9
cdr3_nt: TGTGCCAGCAGCATGGGACTAGCGGGCCAGGGGGTAGCCAAAAACATTCAGTACTTC
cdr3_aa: CASSMGLAGQGVAKNIQYF

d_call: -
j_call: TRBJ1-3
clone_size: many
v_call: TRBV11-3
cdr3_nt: TGTGCCAGCAGTCCCTCGGGGTCCGGAAACACCATATATTTT
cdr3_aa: CASSPSGSGNTIYF

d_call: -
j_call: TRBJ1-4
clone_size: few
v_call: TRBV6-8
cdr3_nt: TGTGCCAGCAGTCCCCCGGGACAACTTAATGAAAAACTGTTTTTT
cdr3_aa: CASSPPGQLNEKLFF

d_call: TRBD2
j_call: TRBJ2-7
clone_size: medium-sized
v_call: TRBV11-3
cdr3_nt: TGTGCCAGCAGCTTAGTAATAGCGGGAGTGTACGAGCAGTACTTC
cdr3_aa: CASSLVIAGVYEQYF

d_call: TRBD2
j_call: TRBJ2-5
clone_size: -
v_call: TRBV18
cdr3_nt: TGTGCCAGCTCACGGACTAGCGCCCACCAAGAGACCCAGTACTTC
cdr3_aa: CASSRTSAHQETQYF

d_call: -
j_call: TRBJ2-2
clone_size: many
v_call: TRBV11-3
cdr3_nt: TGTGCCAGCAGCTTAATGGGGGTGGGGAGCAACACCGGGGAGCTGTTTTTT
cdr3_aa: CASSLMGVGSNTGELFF

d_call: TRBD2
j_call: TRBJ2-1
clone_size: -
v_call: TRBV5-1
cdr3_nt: TGCGCCAGCAGCTTGATAGCGGGACAAAGTGAGCAGTTCTTC
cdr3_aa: CASSLIAGQSEQFF

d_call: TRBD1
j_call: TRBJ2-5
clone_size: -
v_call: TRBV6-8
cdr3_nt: TGTGCCAGCAGTTCGACAGGGCACCAAGAGACCCAGTACTTC
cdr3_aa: CASSSTGHQETQYF

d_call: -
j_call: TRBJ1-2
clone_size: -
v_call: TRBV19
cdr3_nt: TGTGCCAGTAAGCCTGATGGAGCGGTCGACTATGGCTACACCTTC
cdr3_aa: CASKPDGAVDYGYTF

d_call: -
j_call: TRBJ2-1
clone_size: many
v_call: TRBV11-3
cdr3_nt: TGTGCCAGCAGCTTAGGCCTGGGCATAGGCAATGAGCAGTTCTTC
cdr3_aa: CASSLGLGIGNEQFF

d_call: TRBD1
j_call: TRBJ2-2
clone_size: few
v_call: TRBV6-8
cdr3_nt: TGTGCCAGCAGTTATCTGGGACAGACCGGGGAGCTGTTTTTT
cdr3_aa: CASSYLGQTGELFF

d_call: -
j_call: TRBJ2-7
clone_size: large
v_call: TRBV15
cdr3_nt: TGTGCCACCAGCAGAAGGCGCGGGCCGTCATACGAGCAGTACTTC
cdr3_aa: CATSRRRGPSYEQYF

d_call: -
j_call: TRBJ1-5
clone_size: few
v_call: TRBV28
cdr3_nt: TGTGCCAGCAGTCCCCAGACGGTTTATAGCAATCAGCCCCAGCATTTT
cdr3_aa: CASSPQTVYSNQPQHF

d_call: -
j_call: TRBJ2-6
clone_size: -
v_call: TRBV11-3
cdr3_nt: TGTGCCAGCATCAAACGGTTGGGATCTGGGGCCAACGTCCTGACTTTC
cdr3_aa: CASIKRLGSGANVLTF

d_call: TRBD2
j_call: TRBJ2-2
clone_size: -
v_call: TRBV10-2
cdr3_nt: TGCGCCAGCTCCGGACTAGCGGGAGGAACCGGGGAGCTGTTTTTT
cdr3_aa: CASSGLAGGTGELFF

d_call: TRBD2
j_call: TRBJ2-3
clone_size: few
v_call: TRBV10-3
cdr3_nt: TGTGCCATCAGTGAGTCGGGACTAGCGGGCACAGATACGCAGTATTTT
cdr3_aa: CAISESGLAGTDTQYF

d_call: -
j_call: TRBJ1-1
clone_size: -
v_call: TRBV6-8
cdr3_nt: TGTGCCAGCCGCTTTAGGAGGATGAACACTGAAGCTTTCTTT
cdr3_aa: CASRFRRMNTEAFF

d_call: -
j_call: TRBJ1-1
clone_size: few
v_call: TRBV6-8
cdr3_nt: TGTGCCAGCCTTTCCAGGGGCAGGGTAGAAGCTTTCTTT
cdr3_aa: CASLSRGRVEAFF

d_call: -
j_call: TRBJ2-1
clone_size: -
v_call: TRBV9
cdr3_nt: TGTGCCAGCAGCGTAAAGAAAGCTAGCGACAAATTAGGGTCCTACAATGAGCAGTTCTTC
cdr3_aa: CASSVKKASDKLGSYNEQFF

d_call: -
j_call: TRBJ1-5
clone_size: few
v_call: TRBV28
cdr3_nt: TGTGCCAGCAGTTTAACAGAGTTCAATCAGCCCCAGCATTTT
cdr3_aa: CASSLTEFNQPQHF

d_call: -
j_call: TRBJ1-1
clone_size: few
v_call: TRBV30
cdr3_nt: TGTGCCTGGAGTTCTTGGAACACTGAAGCTTTCTTT
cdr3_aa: CAWSSWNTEAFF

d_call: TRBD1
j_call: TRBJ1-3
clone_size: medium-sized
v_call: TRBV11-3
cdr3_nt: TGTGCCAGCAGATTGACAGGGTCCTCTGGAAACACCATATATTTT
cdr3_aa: CASRLTGSSGNTIYF

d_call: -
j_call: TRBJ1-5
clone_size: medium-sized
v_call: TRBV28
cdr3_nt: TGTGCCAGCAGCCCGCAGGGAGAATCTCAGCCCCAGCATTTT
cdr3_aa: CASSPQGESQPQHF

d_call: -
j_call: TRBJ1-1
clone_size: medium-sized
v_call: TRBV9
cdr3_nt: TGTGCCAGCAGCGTAGAGCAGAACACTGAAGCTTTCTTT
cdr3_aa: CASSVEQNTEAFF

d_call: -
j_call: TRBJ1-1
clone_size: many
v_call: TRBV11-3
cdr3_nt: TGTGCCAGCAGCTCCTGGGGGGGCTTCACTGAAGCTTTCTTT
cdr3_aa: CASSSWGGFTEAFF

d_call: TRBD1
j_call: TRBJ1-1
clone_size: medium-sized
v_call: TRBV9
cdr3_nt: TGTGCCAGCAGCGCGTGGGACAGGGTGAACACTGAAGCTTTCTTT
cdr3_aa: CASSAWDRVNTEAFF

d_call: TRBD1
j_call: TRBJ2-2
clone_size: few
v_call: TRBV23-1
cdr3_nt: TGCGCCAGCAGCCAGGTCCAAGGGGACAGGGCGAACACCGGGGAGCTGTTTTTT
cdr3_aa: CASSQVQGDRANTGELFF

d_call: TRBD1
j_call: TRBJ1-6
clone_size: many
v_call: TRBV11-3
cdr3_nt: TGTGCCAGCACCTCCCACGAGGCAGGGGACAGCTCCTATAATTCACCCCTCCACTTT
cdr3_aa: CASTSHEAGDSSYNSPLHF

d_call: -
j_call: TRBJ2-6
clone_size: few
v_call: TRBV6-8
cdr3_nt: TGTGCCAGCAGCAAACAGAGCTCTGGGGCCAACGTCCTGACTTTC
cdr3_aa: CASSKQSSGANVLTF

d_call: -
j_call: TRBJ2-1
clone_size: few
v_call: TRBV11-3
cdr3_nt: TGTGCCAGCAGCTTAGTGTCCGGGAGTAGTCGCAATGAGCAGTTCTTC
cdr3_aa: CASSLVSGSSRNEQFF

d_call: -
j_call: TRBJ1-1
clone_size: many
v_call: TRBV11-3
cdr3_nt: TGTGCCAGCAGCTACTACCCCCGTGCCTCACGCACTGAAGCTTTCTTT
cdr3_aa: CASSYYPRASRTEAFF

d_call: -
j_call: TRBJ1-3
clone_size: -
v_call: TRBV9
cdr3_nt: TGTGCCAGCAGTGGTGATAGAGGCGGAAACACCATATATTTT
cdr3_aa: CASSGDRGGNTIYF

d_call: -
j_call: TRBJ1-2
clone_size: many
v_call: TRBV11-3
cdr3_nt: TGTGCCAGCAGCTTGGTGGACTATAGCACCTATGGCTACACCTTC
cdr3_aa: CASSLVDYSTYGYTF

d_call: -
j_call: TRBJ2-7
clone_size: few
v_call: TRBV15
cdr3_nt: TGTGCCACCAGCAGAGAAACAGGCGGCTCCTACGAGCAGTACTTC
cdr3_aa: CATSRETGGSYEQYF

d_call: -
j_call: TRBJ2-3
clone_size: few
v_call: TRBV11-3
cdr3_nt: TGTGCCAGCAGCTTATTTGCATCGGGGAATACAGATACGCAGTATTTT
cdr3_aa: CASSLFASGNTDTQYF

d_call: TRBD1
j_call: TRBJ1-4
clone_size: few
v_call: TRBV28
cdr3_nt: TGTGCCAGCAGTTGGACAGGGGATCGCGAAAAACTGTTTTTT
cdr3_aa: CASSWTGDREKLFF

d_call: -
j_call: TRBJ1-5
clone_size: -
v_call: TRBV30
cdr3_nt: TGTGCCTGGAAAGGCGGAGGGCCCCAGCATTTT
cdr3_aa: CAWKGGGPQHF

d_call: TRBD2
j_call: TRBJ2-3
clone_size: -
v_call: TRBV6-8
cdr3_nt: TGTGCCAGCAGTGAGGGACTAGCGGGGGCAGATACGCAGTATTTT
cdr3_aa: CASSEGLAGADTQYF

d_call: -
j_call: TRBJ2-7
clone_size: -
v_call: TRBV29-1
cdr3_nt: TGCAGCGTTGAATCGGGGAACACCTCCTACGAGCAGTACTTC
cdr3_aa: CSVESGNTSYEQYF

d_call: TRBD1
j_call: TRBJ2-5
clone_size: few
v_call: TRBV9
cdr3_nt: TGTGCCAGCAGTGTTGGACAGGGGGCGCCCCAAGAGACCCAGTACTTC
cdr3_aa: CASSVGQGAPQETQYF

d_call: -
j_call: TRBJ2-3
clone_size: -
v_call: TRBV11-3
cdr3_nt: TGTGCCAGCAGCTTAGTGCCAGCTAGCACAGATACGCAGTATTTT
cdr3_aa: CASSLVPASTDTQYF

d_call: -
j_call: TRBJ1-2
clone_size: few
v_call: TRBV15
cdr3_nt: TGTGCCACCAGCAGAGATAGAGAGCCTTACTATGGCTACACCTTC
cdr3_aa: CATSRDREPYYGYTF

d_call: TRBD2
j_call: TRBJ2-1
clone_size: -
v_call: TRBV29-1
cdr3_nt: TGCAGCGTTGAACGCGGGGGGGCCGAGGTTTACAATGAGCAGTTCTTC
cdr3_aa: CSVERGGAEVYNEQFF